The present T cell receptor (beta chain) was sequenced within a study of blood T cell repertoires in COVID-19. Original data processing: For nucleated cells, counts were estimated from reference gene primer amplification. Produced via immunoSEQ multiplex PCR; TCRdb's table is partial and in-frame only. The V and J calls and clone size come from that table; D and trimming were worked out from the DNA. The data show about 87,000 clones, approximately 80% seen once. This CDR3 contains 16 residues. Germline CDR1 MNHEY, CDR2 SVGAGI. V lost 2 bases and J 0 bases, leaving 13 bases between the germline ends. The sample taken for sequencing was peripheral blood. The V and J genes are TRBV6-5 and TRBJ1-1; the D is unclear. The clonotype originates from a woman between 65 and 79 years old with acute or convalescent COVID-19. CDR3 DNA sequence: TGTGCCAGCAGTTACACCCCCTCCGAGTTGAACACTGAAGCTTTCTTT. This sequence encodes CASSYTPSELNTEAFF.